Shown below are 9 T cell receptor beta chains from a single sample sequenced in a study of regulatory T cells in long-lasting Graves disease. Time point indicated: newly diagnosed GD, antithyroid drugs for less than 3 months. TCR sequences were obtained from RNA taken from PBMCs. Sequencing libraries for TCR beta were prepared with iRepertoire HTBI primers and Arm-PCR of CDR3 regions. TCRdb reprocessed the multiplex PCR reads via MiXCR and lists one record per CDR3 protein. The sample contains about 540,000 distinct CDR3 sequences, roughly 14% of which appear only once. This sample also belongs to another study, concerning T cells in Graves' hyperthyroidism and ophthalmopathy.

The source material was peripheral blood mononuclear cells (PBMCs), sampled at new diagnosis, from a patient treated with antithyroid drugs. Source of these receptors: a man younger than 45 with Graves disease.

On this clonotype: A much larger clone differs from this one at a single base, so this may be a read error. This chain joins TRBV7-2 and TRBJ2-6; D possibly corresponds to TRBD2 (5 bases). Germline V gene lookup returns CDR1 SGHTA and CDR2 FQGNSA. This CDR3 is built from 16 residues. V lost 4 bases to trimming and J lost 8 bases, with 18 bases between them. The chain's CDR3 is CASSSPPGSGPNVLTF. CDR3 coding DNA: TGTGCCAGCAGCTCCCCCCCGGGGTCCGGGCCCAACGTCCTGACTTTC. Supplemented by reference TRBV7-2 and TRBJ2-6, the full variable domain reads GAGVSQSPSNKVTEKGKDVELRCDPISGHTALYWYRQSLGQGLEFLIYFQGNSAPDKSGLPSDRFSAERTGGSVSTLTIQRTQQEDSAVYLCASSSPPGSGPNVLTFGAGSRLTVL.

This clonotype was picked up many times. The V call is TRBV27, the J call TRBJ2-5; D unresolved. Germline V lookup: CDR1 MNHEY, CDR2 SMNVEV (reference sequence). Trimming left V 1 base short and J 5 bases short, with 17 bases between. The CDR3 runs 16 residues. CDR3 coding DNA: TGTGCCAGCAGTTTATTGGTGAGATGCTGGCAGGAGACCCAGTACTTC. This translates into CASSLLVRCWQETQYF.

This clonotype was seen at least ten times. The chain employs TRBV3-1 and TRBJ1-1; no clear D gene. The germline V gene has CDR1 LGHDT and CDR2 YNNKEL (reference sequence). V lost 0 bases and J 10 bases, leaving 12 bases between the germline ends. This CDR3 contains 13 residues. The CDR3 region is CASSQDLRVGAFF. The CDR3 DNA reads as TGTGCCAGCAGCCAAGATCTGAGGGTAGGAGCTTTCTTT.

The sample holds many counts of this clonotype. The chain joins TRBV2 to TRBJ2-1, with D possibly being TRBD2 (5 bases). Trimming took off 7 bases at V and 8 bases at J, with 15 bases between the two ends. The CDR3 has 13 amino acids. The germline CDR1 and CDR2 sequences are SNHLY and FYNNEI. The CDR3 DNA sequence: TGTGCCAGCAATACGGGCCTGAGGGATGAGCAGTTCTTC. Amino acid sequence: CASNTGLRDEQFF.

This clonotype was found many times. The chain has TRBV24-1 and TRBJ2-1; D remains unclear. Germline-derived CDR1 and CDR2 are KGHDR and SFDVKD. CDR3 length: 13 amino acids. The V and J ends lost 8 bases and 0 bases respectively, with 7 bases between them. The CDR3 nucleotides read TGTGCCACCAAGGGAAGCTCCTACAATGAGCAGTTCTTC. It yields the protein CATKGSSYNEQFF.

This clonotype was counted many times. V gene TRBV9 combines with J gene TRBJ2-7, with 10 bases aligning to TRBD2. Looked up from germline, CDR1 is SGDLS and CDR2 is YYNGEE. Germline trimming cut 3 bases from V and 3 bases from J; bases unmatched to any gene: 3. The CDR3 spans 14 residues. The CDR3 region is CASSEIAGGYEQYF. In DNA form, the CDR3 reads TGTGCCAGCAGCGAGATAGCGGGAGGCTACGAGCAGTACTTC.

This clonotype appeared many times. The V and J genes are TRBV2 and TRBJ1-5; D is perhaps TRBD1 (6 bases). Trimming stripped 1 base from V and 5 bases from J, with 9 bases between. Germline loops: CDR1 SNHLY, CDR2 FYNNEI. This CDR3 comprises 14 residues. The CDR3 nucleotides are TGTGCCAGCAGTGAAGAGGGGGGCGATCAGCCCCAGCATTTT. This sequence encodes CASSEEGGDQPQHF.

This clonotype appeared many times. This rearrangement joins TRBV6-5 to TRBJ1-2; D might be TRBD1 (5 bases). Germline values: CDR1 MNHEY, CDR2 SVGAGI. This CDR3 has 14 amino acids. V shed 2 bases and J shed 6 bases, with 13 bases lying between them. The CDR3 DNA reads as TGTGCCAGCAGTTACGGGCCAAGGGGCGATGGCTACACCTTC. Its protein product is CASSYGPRGDGYTF.

This clonotype was counted many times. The V call is TRBV15, the J call TRBJ2-3; the D gene is possibly TRBD2 (5 bases). The CDR3 extends over 15 amino acids. V was cut by 5 bases and J by 2 bases, with 14 bases left in between. The germline gives CDR1 LNHNV, CDR2 YYDKDF (reference sequence). CDR3 bases: TGTGCCACCAGCCCTCGAGGAGGAGACACAGATACGCAGTATTTT. This gives the protein CATSPRGGDTDTQYF.